The entry below gives a single TCR beta chain sequence along with its context. What it binds is unknown. These data belong to a study of graft-versus-host responses after intestinal transplantation. Study-level information: Each recipient received anti-thymocyte globulin induction, then tacrolimus and steroids for 3 to 4 years.

Sequenced by immunoSEQ multiplex PCR; TCRdb stores in-frame clones only, minus some. This sample has about 82,000 clones, with roughly 91% found just once. Germline-derived CDR1 and CDR2 are SNHLY and FYNNEI. V trimming: 6 bases; J trimming: 6 bases; junction bases outside the gene matches: 8. This CDR3 has 15 residues. The TCR sequence derives from a human donor who received an intestinal transplant. The sample was unstimulated CD4+ T cells sorted from spleen or lymph node cells, taken before intestinal transplant. The rearrangement uses TRBV2 and TRBJ2-3, with 11 positions matching TRBD2. CDR3 loop: CASSKLAGESDTQYF. The CDR3 DNA reads TGTGCCAGCAGCAAACTAGCGGGGGAATCGGATACGCAGTATTTT. Complete variable domain (other parts from reference TRBV2 and TRBJ2-3): EPEVTQTPSHQVTQMGQEVILRCVPISNHLYFYWYRQILGQKVEFLVSFYNNEISEKSEIFDDQFSVERPDGSNFTLKIRSTKLEDSAMYFCASSKLAGESDTQYFGPGTRLTVL.